This T cell receptor (beta chain) was found in a study of Ad26.COV2.S vaccination and SARS-CoV-2 variants. Overall study: Trial arm assignment for the donor was COV1001 Ad26.COV2.S.

Germline-derived CDR1 and CDR2 are SGHTA and FQGNSA. J lost 7 bases, V lost 8 bases, and 10 bases had no gene match. The CDR3 covers 14 residues. Indicated treatment: about 20 received Ad26.COV2.S at low or high dose, single or two shots; five or six received placebo; per-sample allocation not given. Samples analyzed were those drawn on day 63 after the first vaccine or placebo injection. The data were produced by immunoSEQ multiplex PCR, yet TCRdb's version contains in-frame clones alone and is incomplete. The data contain about 350,000 clones, 75% to 90% of them seen just once; the ten biggest clones take up roughly a tenth.

The source was peripheral blood, collected in a trial of Ad26.COV2.S vaccine versus placebo. The chain employs TRBV7-2 and TRBJ2-7; TRBD2 agrees at 11 bases. This TCR derives from a person between 18 and 65 years old who received the Ad26.COV2.S COVID-19 vaccine or a placebo. CDR3: CASVAGGPGREQYF. Here the CDR3 DNA reads TGTGCCAGCGTAGCGGGAGGGCCGGGGAGAGAGCAGTACTTC.